This section outlines one T cell receptor (beta chain) sequence together with its context. Its target is unknown. The sample originates from a study of cytomegalovirus exposure and HLA in healthy donors. The study's findings and limits: It was only CMV serostatus that was available as immune exposure information. Per published reports, the classifier diagnosed cytomegalovirus status with high specificity and sensitivity.

The primer mix had 60 Vbeta and 13 Jbeta primers. This table comes from immunoSEQ multiplex PCR, and its TCRdb copy is limited to in-frame clones, with some not included. The sample records some 160,000 clones, 78% being singletons. Germline values: CDR1 MDHEN, CDR2 SYDVKM. V was pared by 6 bases and J by 8 bases, with 9 bases of the junction left unmatched. The CDR3 runs to 13 residues. The chain couples TRBV28 to TRBJ1-2; 7 bases agree with TRBD1. This receptor was taken from a middle-aged woman in good health and CMV-seronegative. Sequencing used PBMCs. The CDR3: CASRGEGARGYTF. The CDR3 nucleotides read TGTGCCAGCAGGGGAGAGGGGGCGCGAGGCTACACCTTC.